These 8 T cell receptor beta chains came from one sample sequenced in a study of Tregs in tolerant kidney transplant recipients. Libraries were prepared by immunoSEQ multiplex PCR; TCRdb keeps only in-frame clonotypes and omits some of them. The repertoire consists of 75,000 to 95,000 clones, with approximately 90% occurring once and the leading ten covering 4.5% to 5%. The sample consisted of CD8+ T cells from blood. Source of these receptors: a human donor in good health.

This clone was recorded once. The V gene is TRBV10-3, the J gene TRBJ2-3; D possibly corresponds to TRBD1 (6 bases). The germline V gene encodes CDR1 ENHRY and CDR2 SYGVKD. V shed 4 bases and J shed 6 bases, with 20 bases lying between them. The CDR3 length is 16 residues. The CDR3 DNA reads as TGTGCCATCAGTGGAGGGAAGGACAGCTCAGGGGATACGCAGTATTTT. It encodes CAISGGKDSSGDTQYF.

The chain is built from TRBV6-5 and TRBJ1-5; the D gene is possibly TRBD1 (6 bases). This CDR3 has 14 residues. Germline V CDR1 and CDR2: MNHEY, SVGAGI. The ends were cut back, 2 bases at V and 6 bases at J, with 11 bases in the middle. CDR3 region: CASSYQQGFQPQHF. CDR3 coding DNA: TGTGCCAGCAGTTACCAACAGGGCTTTCAGCCCCAGCATTTT.

This rearrangement joins TRBV19 to TRBJ2-2; D is perhaps TRBD2 (5 bases). Germline values: CDR1 LNHDA, CDR2 SQIVND (reference sequence). Trimming left V 3 bases short and J 6 bases short, with 8 bases between. The CDR3 runs 13 residues. The CDR3 region is CASSITAAGELFF. In nucleotides, the CDR3 is TGTGCCAGTAGTATCACAGCGGCCGGGGAGCTGTTTTTT.

The chain joins TRBV7-9 to TRBJ2-7; D is unresolved. V was cut by 3 bases and J by 7 bases, with 7 bases left in between. The CDR3 has 11 residues. The V gene's germline CDR1 is SEHNR and CDR2 FQNEAQ (reference sequence). The CDR3 sequence is CASSLVGEQYF. CDR3 DNA sequence: TGTGCCAGCAGCTTGGTAGGAGAGCAGTACTTC. Complete variable domain (other parts from reference TRBV7-9 and TRBJ2-7): DTGVSQNPRHKITKRGQNVTFRCDPISEHNRLYWYRQTLGQGPEFLTYFQNEAQLEKSRLLSDRFSAERPKGSFSTLEIQRTEQGDSAMYLCASSLVGEQYFGPGTRLTVT.

The V gene is TRBV18, the J gene TRBJ2-1; TRBD1 matches 10 bases. Germline CDR1 reads KGHSH; CDR2 reads LQKENI. With 4 bases clipped from V and 7 bases from J, the junction kept 7 bases outside the gene matches. This CDR3 has 15 amino acids. CDR3 nucleotides: TGTGCCAGCTCACTTTCCGGGACAGGGGTAAATGAGCAGTTCTTC. This codes for CASSLSGTGVNEQFF.

The chain couples TRBV11-2 to TRBJ2-3, with 10 bases fitting TRBD2. CDR3 size: 17 residues. After removal of 0 bases from V and 2 bases from J, the junction contained 5 bases not matched to a gene. CDR1 SGHAT and CDR2 FQNNGV come from the germline V gene. The CDR3 loop is CASSLDSLAGVTDTQYF. CDR3 nucleotide sequence: TGTGCCAGCAGCTTAGATTCCCTAGCGGGAGTCACAGATACGCAGTATTTT.

V and J are TRBV4-2 and TRBJ1-5, with 8 bases matching TRBD1. V shed 0 bases and J 3 bases; nucleotides not matched to a gene: 10. The germline gives CDR1 LGHNA, CDR2 YNFKEQ. The CDR3 covers 18 residues. Here the CDR3 DNA reads TGTGCCAGCAGCCAAGACCCCCTACAGGGGGAAGACAATCAGCCCCAGCATTTT. This encodes CASSQDPLQGEDNQPQHF.

The rearrangement links TRBV7-9 to TRBJ2-7; D may be TRBD1 or TRBD2 (6 bases each). Germline-derived CDR1 and CDR2 are SEHNR and FQNEAQ (reference sequence). V was cut by 2 bases and J by 4 bases, with 9 bases left in between. The CDR3 has 13 residues. CDR3 loop: CASSLRGEYEQYF. CDR3 DNA sequence: TGTGCCAGCAGCTTAAGGGGGGAATACGAGCAGTACTTC.